This TCR beta chain stems from a study of PD-1 blockade in classical Hodgkin lymphoma (dated by TCRdb to 2018 to 2021). About the investigation overall: Nivolumab dosing was 3 mg/kg intravenously every 2 weeks, continuing until either disease progression or unacceptable toxicity. The study used CyTOF and TCR beta sequencing to define a peripheral blood immune signature of response to PD-1 blockade in classical Hodgkin lymphoma. On the study overall, not on this receptor specifically: Baseline TCR diversity was reported to be lower in newly diagnosed patients than in healthy donors and to be lower still in relapsed/refractory patients. Trial patients with a complete response had baseline diversity similar to that of newly diagnosed patients, while partial responders and progressors had significantly lower diversity. The study covered only a single clinical trial cohort, and the causes of the repertoire differences, possibly disease activity or prior therapy, were still not defined. Lower diversity was observed in patients in whom nivolumab was started less than 1 year after ASCT, and these patients were excluded from later analyses so that confounding by immune reconstitution would be avoided. A significant rise by C4D1 was seen in CD4+ but not CD8+ TCR diversity (p=0.0027 vs p=0.16), with the rise being most apparent in complete responders (p=0.02).

Explained via the paper, the time point label denotes: cycle 2 day 1 (C2D1) of nivolumab. Every trial patient had relapsed following autologous stem cell transplantation, and prior brentuximab vedotin exposure was what differed among cohorts A, B and C. The trial cohort included 55 to 60 patients with relapsed/refractory classical Hodgkin lymphoma, and each patient had a best overall response of complete response, partial response or progressive disease. Trial patients were treated with single-agent nivolumab in the multi-cohort phase II CheckMate 205 trial. Best overall response was determined by an independent review committee according to the 2007 International Working Group response criteria. Trial PBMCs were obtained immediately prior to nivolumab initiation (C1D1) and on therapy at cycle 2 day 1 and cycle 4 day 1. After peripheral blood was drawn into 8 mL Vacutainer Cell Preparation Tubes, PBMCs were isolated by centrifugation and then cryopreserved.

Genomic DNA was extracted with the Qiagen DNeasy kit from unsorted PBMCs and from negatively selected CD4+ and CD8+ fractions. TCR beta CDR3 regions were amplified by immunoSEQ multiplex PCR using primers annealing to V and J segments. Amplification bias was minimized using a synthetic immune receptor repertoire, and residual bias was removed computationally after sequencing. As for the authors' bioinformatics: Repertoire diversity was quantified as the Shannon entropy index using custom Python scripts. Unsorted, CD4+ and CD8+ repertoires were analyzed separately, except in combined analyses where CD4+ and CD8+ sequences were merged in silico. Clonal expansion was defined as at least a 2-fold frequency increase after treatment relative to C1D1, with a pseudocount of 0.5 for undetected baseline clones. Singleton clones were defined as clones with 0 or 1 copy at C1D1, and non-singleton clones were defined as clones with 2 or more copies. By matching protein sequences in sorted samples from the same patient, clones expanded in unsorted samples were annotated as CD4+, CD8+ or unknown. Wilcoxon tests on paired samples were used to test diversity changes from C1D1 to C4D1. As stored in TCRdb, this immuneACCESS dataset retains in-frame rearrangements with V and J assigned. A fraction of the clones does not appear; measured against another copy, unresolved V genes explain less than half of the discrepancy, and the remainder lacks a known reason. V and J calls and clone size are as listed in that table; D and trimming were resolved from the DNA. The sample has 100,000 or so clones on record, roughly 89% of them singletons. About 6.4% of the sample comes from the top ten.

At the junction V is shortened by 4 bases and J by 5 bases; bases outside the gene matches: 5. The germline V gene encodes CDR1 SGHTA and CDR2 FQGNSA. The cysteine opens and the phenylalanine closes a CDR3 of 15 amino acids. The only DNA kept is the CDR3, 45 bases in frame from the first base. Comment on this clone: No antigen is known for it. The record has no base qualities; no much larger clone is one base away.

This sequence was found in a human donor with classical Hodgkin lymphoma. The material was peripheral blood mononuclear cells (PBMCs), obtained before the second cycle of nivolumab. The chain was built from TRBV7-2 and TRBJ1-1; TRBD1 agrees with 12 junctional bases. The CDR3: CASSWGQGAGTEAFF. Read as DNA, the sequence is TGTGCCAGCAGCTGGGGACAGGGGGCTGGAACTGAAGCTTTCTTT. Joined to the reference TRBV7-2 and TRBJ1-1 proteins, this CDR3 gives the full variable domain: GAGVSQSPSNKVTEKGKDVELRCDPISGHTALYWYRQSLGQGLEFLIYFQGNSAPDKSGLPSDRFSAERTGGSVSTLTIQRTQQEDSAVYLCASSWGQGAGTEAFFGQGTRLTVV.